Below are 18 T cell receptor beta chains sequenced from a single sample in a study of molecular identifiers for immune sequencing clone quantification. TCRdb recomputed calls from the PCR reads with MiXCR, one row per CDR3 protein. Here the sample spans about 40,000 distinct CDR3 sequences, about a fifth being singletons. Sequencing was performed on naive CD8+ T cells from blood, with Jurkat cell RNA spiked in. The subset: FACS-sorted CD8+CD4-CCR7+CD45RA+ naive T cells. The source is a human donor in good health. Some libraries in this study had Jurkat cell RNA spiked in.

This clonotype was recorded many times. The CDR3 DNA is TGTGCCAGCATCGGGGCTTTGGACACTGAAGCTTTCTTT. Residues: CASIGALDTEAFF. The J gene is TRBJ1-1, the V gene TRBV6-2 or TRBV6-3, with D maybe TRBD1 (5 bases). This CDR3 has 13 residues. Germline V lookup: CDR1 MNHEY, CDR2 SVGEGT. V was cut by 7 bases and J by 3 bases, with 12 bases left in between.

This clonotype was seen many times. This chain links TRBV19 with TRBJ2-3; D is perhaps TRBD1 (6 bases). This CDR3 spans 15 amino acids. Germline CDR1 is LNHDA and CDR2 is SQIVND (reference sequence). Trimming shortened V by 3 bases and J by 7 bases, and 17 bases separated the two germline ends. CDR3: CASSIHQGLTNTQYF. CDR3 bases: TGTGCCAGTAGTATCCACCAGGGGCTCACGAATACGCAGTATTTT.

Of note for this clonotype: A junction boundary mismatches the germline segment, possibly from a read error. This chain connects TRBV6-6 to TRBJ2-7, with D perhaps assigned TRBD1 or TRBD2 (5 bases each). CDR1 is MNHNY, CDR2 SVGAGI, per germline (reference sequence). This CDR3 region has 13 residues. This CDR3 is CASRSQGAYGQYF. The CDR3 nucleotides are TGTGCCAGCAGATCCCAGGGAGCGTACGGGCAGTACTTC.

The rearrangement joins TRBV15 to TRBJ2-2; D not certain. Germline assignment: CDR1 LNHNV and CDR2 YYDKDF (reference sequence). This CDR3 is built from 15 residues. V was trimmed by 8 bases and J by 3 bases, leaving 16 bases between them. The CDR3 is CATAELVGYTGELFF. CDR3 nucleotide sequence: TGTGCCACCGCGGAGTTGGTGGGCTACACCGGGGAGCTGTTTTTT. Looking up the rest from reference TRBV15 and TRBJ2-2 gives the full variable domain: DAMVIQNPRYQVTQFGKPVTLSCSQTLNHNVMYWYQQKSSQAPKLLFHYYDKDFNNEADTPDNFQSRRPNTSFCFLDIRSPGLGDTAMYLCATAELVGYTGELFFGEGSRLTVL.

The CDR3 sequence is CASSDLQGADTQYF. In DNA form, the CDR3 reads TGTGCCAGCAGTGATTTACAGGGGGCTGATACGCAGTATTTT. The chain links TRBV6-1 to TRBJ2-3; TRBD1 aligns across 9 bases. Per germline, CDR1 MNHNS and CDR2 SASEGT. This CDR3 is 14 amino acids long. J gave up 6 bases and V 3 bases, and 4 bases lay outside the gene matches.

This clonotype was counted many times. The J gene is TRBJ2-3, the V gene TRBV9, with 8 positions matching TRBD2. Losses at the gene ends were 9 bases for V and 2 bases for J; bases not matched to a gene: 11. This CDR3 contains 15 residues. From germline, CDR1 is SGDLS and CDR2 YYNGEE. In DNA, the CDR3 is TGTGCCACCATTCCTGGGACTAGTGACACAGATACGCAGTATTTT. Translation: CATIPGTSDTDTQYF.

There are many counts of this clonotype. The chain is built from TRBV7-2 and TRBJ1-6; possible D gene TRBD1, 6 bases. Trimming removed 5 bases at V and 10 bases at J, with 15 bases between. CDR1 and CDR2 (germline): SGHTA, FQGNSA. The CDR3 runs 14 residues. CDR3 amino acids: CASSQNTGLSPLHF. For the CDR3, the DNA is TGTGCCAGCAGCCAGAATACAGGGCTCTCACCCCTCCACTTT.

In this sample, this clonotype turned up many times. The chain links TRBV6-1 to TRBJ2-1; no definite D call. Trimming took off 3 bases at V and 8 bases at J, with 14 bases between the two ends. Germline assignment: CDR1 MNHNS and CDR2 SASEGT. The CDR3 is made up of 14 amino acids. The CDR3 reads CASSDLGAWDEQFF. The CDR3 bases are TGTGCCAGCAGTGATCTCGGAGCGTGGGATGAGCAGTTCTTC.

In this sample, this clonotype turned up many times. The chain employs TRBV6-5 and TRBJ2-3; the match to TRBD1 covers 8 bases. The CDR3 loop spans 14 amino acids. Germline V lookup: CDR1 MNHEY, CDR2 SVGAGI. The V segment lost 5 bases and the J segment 5 bases; nucleotides outside the gene matches: 6. The CDR3 bases are TGTGCCAGCAGTACGACAGGGGTTGGAGATACGCAGTATTTT. It translates to CASSTTGVGDTQYF.

This clonotype showed up many times. The V call is TRBV13, the J call TRBJ1-1; D is perhaps TRBD1 (6 bases). Deletions cut 5 bases from V and 5 bases from J, with 12 bases between. Per germline, CDR1 PRHDT and CDR2 FYEKMQ (reference sequence). The length of the CDR3 is 13 residues. CDR3 region: CASSEQGWTEAFF. The CDR3 bases are TGTGCCAGCAGCGAACAGGGATGGACTGAAGCTTTCTTT.

Ten or more counts support this clonotype. This chain connects TRBV10-3 to TRBJ1-2, with no clear D. This CDR3 region has 13 residues. V was clipped by 3 bases and J by 3 bases, with 8 bases between them. CDR1 is ENHRY, CDR2 SYGVKD, per germline. The CDR3 sequence: CAISDEAHYGYTF. CDR3 nucleotides: TGTGCCATCAGTGATGAGGCCCACTATGGCTACACCTTC.

Comments on this clonotype: A read error may explain this, as a much larger clone is one base away. This chain uses TRBV12-3 or TRBV12-4 with TRBJ2-2, with D uncertain. The CDR3 loop spans 16 amino acids. V lost 3 bases and J lost 3, with 14 bases in between. CDR3 sequence reads: CASSFVRNGYTGELFF. DNA of the CDR3: TGTGCCAGCAGTTTTGTGAGAAACGGGTACACCGGGGAGCTGTTTTTT.

The table lists this clonotype with many counts. The chain couples TRBV12-3 or TRBV12-4 to TRBJ2-3, with D perhaps TRBD1 (6 bases). With 4 bases removed from V and 6 bases from J, the gap between germline ends came to 8 bases. The CDR3 is 12 amino acids. The DNA of the CDR3 is TGTGCCAGCAGTTACCAGGGGGATACGCAGTATTTT. Translation gives CASSYQGDTQYF.

This clonotype showed up many times. The chain joins TRBV27 to TRBJ2-7; D gene unclear. From germline, CDR1 is MNHEY and CDR2 SMNVEV (reference sequence). Trimming cost V 5 bases and J 4 bases, with 18 bases left between them. The CDR3 has 15 amino acids. The CDR3 nucleotides read TGTGCCAGCAGTCCGTCTTTAGGGTCTATTTACGAGCAGTACTTC. The encoded protein is CASSPSLGSIYEQYF.

This clonotype occurred many times. This rearrangement joins TRBV7-9 to TRBJ1-5; D is ambiguous. This CDR3 has 14 amino acids. Per germline, CDR1 SEHNR and CDR2 FQNEAQ (reference sequence). V shed 1 base and J shed 2 bases, with 6 bases lying between them. CDR3 in amino acids: CASSLGQGNQPQHF. For the CDR3, the DNA is TGTGCCAGCAGCTTAGGTCAGGGCAATCAGCCCCAGCATTTT.

This clonotype has at least ten counts. The rearrangement joins TRBV4-1 to TRBJ2-3, with D tentatively TRBD2 (6 bases). Germline V gene data show CDR1 as MGHRA and CDR2 as YSYEKL. The CDR3 runs to 14 residues. V was cut by 4 bases and J by 7 bases, with 15 bases left in between. The CDR3 reads CASSPGEWGNTQYF. DNA of the CDR3: TGCGCCAGCAGCCCGGGGGAGTGGGGAAATACGCAGTATTTT.

This clonotype was seen at least ten times. The V gene is TRBV7-9, the J gene TRBJ1-1; TRBD1 agrees at 8 bases. This CDR3 spans 15 amino acids. The germline gives CDR1 SEHNR, CDR2 FQNEAQ (reference sequence). The J segment lost 4 bases and the V segment lost 5 bases, leaving 9 bases of the junction unmatched. The CDR3 DNA reads as TGTGCCAGCAGCCGCCAAGGACAGGGCTTCACTGAAGCTTTCTTT. Encoded protein: CASSRQGQGFTEAFF.

This chain uses TRBV27 with TRBJ1-5; no firm D call. The length of the CDR3 is 12 residues. Trimming pared 6 bases from V and 5 bases from J, leaving 8 bases between. CDR1 and CDR2 (germline): MNHEY, SMNVEV (reference sequence). In DNA form, the CDR3 reads TGTGCCAGCAGCCCCTCCGATCAGCCCCAGCATTTT. Its translation is CASSPSDQPQHF.